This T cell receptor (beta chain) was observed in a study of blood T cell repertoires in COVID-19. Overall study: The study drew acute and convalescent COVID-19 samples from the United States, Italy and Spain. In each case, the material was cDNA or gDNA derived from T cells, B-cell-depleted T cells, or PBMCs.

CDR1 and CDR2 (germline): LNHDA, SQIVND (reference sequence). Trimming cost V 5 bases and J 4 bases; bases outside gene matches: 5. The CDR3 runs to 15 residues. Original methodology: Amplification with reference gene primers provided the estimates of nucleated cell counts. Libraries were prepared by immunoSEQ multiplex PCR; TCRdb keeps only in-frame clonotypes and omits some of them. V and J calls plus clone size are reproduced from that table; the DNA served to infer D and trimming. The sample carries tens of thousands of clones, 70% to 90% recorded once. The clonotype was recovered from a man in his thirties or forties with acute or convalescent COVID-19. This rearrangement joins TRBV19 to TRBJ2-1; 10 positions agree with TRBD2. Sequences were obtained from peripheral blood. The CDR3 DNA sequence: TGTGCCAGTAGTCCCCTAGCGGGGGTATACAATGAGCAGTTCTTC. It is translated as CASSPLAGVYNEQFF.